Shown below are 26 T cell receptor beta chains from a single sample sequenced in a study of Ad26.COV2.S vaccination and SARS-CoV-2 variants (dated by TCRdb to the early 2020s). Libraries were built with the immunoSEQ multiplex PCR assay. As stored in TCRdb, this immuneACCESS dataset retains in-frame rearrangements with V and J assigned. A fraction of the clones does not appear; measured against another copy, unresolved V genes explain less than half of the discrepancy, and the remainder lacks a known reason. This sample comprises roughly 700,000 clones, 80% to 90% of them detected only once. The top ten clonotypes cover 1.5% of the sample. The treatment or condition label on this specimen signifies: approximately 18 received Ad26.COV2.S at low or high dose, single or two shots; about 5 received placebo; per-sample allocation not given. Repertoires of vaccine and placebo recipients were sequenced from samples taken on day 63 after the first injection.

The source material was peripheral blood, sampled in a trial of Ad26.COV2.S vaccine versus placebo. These receptors all stem from a person aged 18-60 years who received the Ad26.COV2.S COVID-19 vaccine or a placebo.

CDR3 in amino acids: CASSPLATGELFF. In nucleotides, the CDR3 is TGTGCCAGCAGCCCTTTAGCAACCGGGGAGCTGTTTTTT. This chain uses TRBV5-4 with TRBJ2-2; D remains unclear. Germline V gene data show CDR1 as SGHNT and CDR2 as YYREEE (reference sequence). Trimming left V 4 bases short and J 5 bases short, with 9 bases between. CDR3 length: 13 amino acids.

The genes are TRBV14 and TRBJ1-5; possible D gene TRBD1, 5 bases. This CDR3 contains 16 residues. The V gene's germline CDR1 is SGHDN and CDR2 FVKESK. Between the trimmed V and J ends, which lost 0 bases and 7 bases, there was a span of 16 bases. CDR3 sequence: CASSQDLMQGNQPQHF. Written as DNA, the CDR3 is TGTGCCAGCAGCCAAGATCTGATGCAGGGAAACCAGCCCCAGCATTTT.

This chain connects TRBV10-3 to TRBJ1-5; the D is unclear. V gave up 3 bases and J gave up 2 bases, with 8 bases separating them. Germline-derived CDR1 and CDR2 are ENHRY and SYGVKD. The CDR3 has 14 amino acids. The CDR3 here is CAISDHVGNQPQHF. The CDR3 DNA sequence: TGTGCCATCAGTGACCACGTGGGCAATCAGCCCCAGCATTTT.

The chain links TRBV30 to TRBJ1-4, with TRBD1 matching over 7 bases. J was trimmed by 4 bases and V by 7 bases; bases with no gene match: 6. This CDR3 has 13 residues. The germline V gene has CDR1 GTSNPN and CDR2 SVGIG (reference sequence). The CDR3 DNA is TGTGCCTACGCACAGGGGTTTAATGAAAAACTGTTTTTT. Amino acid sequence: CAYAQGFNEKLFF.

The gene calls are TRBV14 and TRBJ1-2; possible D gene TRBD1, 6 bases. The CDR3 sequence is 16 residues long. V lost 4 bases and J 6 bases, leaving 21 bases between the germline ends. CDR1 is SGHDN, CDR2 FVKESK, per germline. CDR3 sequence (DNA): TGTGCCAGCAGCCCTCTGACAGGAGATAACCGGCATGGCTACACCTTC. Translating it yields CASSPLTGDNRHGYTF. Together with reference TRBV14 and TRBJ1-2, the CDR3 gives the full variable domain: EAGVTQFPSHSVIEKGQTVTLRCDPISGHDNLYWYRRVMGKEIKFLLHFVKESKQDESGMPNNRFLAERTGGTYSTLKVQPAELEDSGVYFCASSPLTGDNRHGYTFGSGTRLTVV.

The chain is built from TRBV9 and TRBJ2-1, with 8 bases identical to TRBD2. Germline values: CDR1 SGDLS, CDR2 YYNGEE. V was pared by 4 bases and J by 2 bases, with 8 bases of the junction left unmatched. This CDR3 region has 16 residues. The CDR3 nucleotides are TGTGCCAGCAGCAAGAGCGGGAGTATACCCTACAATGAGCAGTTCTTC. It translates to CASSKSGSIPYNEQFF.

This clone was found once. The gene calls are TRBV5-1 and TRBJ2-1; weak D call: TRBD2 (5 bases). CDR1 and CDR2 (germline): SGHRS, YFSETQ. This CDR3 has 15 residues. V lost 0 bases and J 6 bases, leaving 13 bases between the germline ends. The CDR3 reads CASSLDRLAGNEQFF. Here the CDR3 DNA reads TGCGCCAGCAGCTTGGATCGCCTTGCGGGCAATGAGCAGTTCTTC.

The CDR3 DNA reads as TGTGCCACCAGCAGTCGAGGGTTTGAGACCCAGTACTTC. Translating gives CATSSRGFETQYF. This chain uses TRBV15 with TRBJ2-5, with D perhaps matching TRBD2 (5 bases). Germline V gives CDR1 LNHNV, CDR2 YYDKDF (reference sequence). V lost 3 bases and J lost 5, with 10 bases in between. The length of the CDR3 is 13 residues.

The chain carries TRBV18 and TRBJ1-2; 9 bases are a match to TRBD1. This CDR3 has 15 amino acids. From germline, CDR1 is KGHSH and CDR2 LQKENI. Trimming at V came to 3 bases and at J to 2 bases, leaving 4 bases not matched to a gene. The CDR3 DNA reads TGTGCCAGCTCACCCGGGACAGGGAAAAACTATGGCTACACCTTC. Its protein product is CASSPGTGKNYGYTF.

V usage is TRBV6-6 and J usage is TRBJ2-1; 10 bases agree with TRBD2. The germline V gene has CDR1 MNHNY and CDR2 SVGAGI (reference sequence). Losses at the gene ends were 10 bases for V and 6 bases for J; bases not matched to a gene: 12. This CDR3 is 15 amino acids long. CDR3 in amino acids: CATTEAGTSVNEQFF. DNA of the CDR3: TGTGCCACGACGGAAGCAGGGACTAGCGTCAATGAGCAGTTCTTC.

This clone was counted a single time. This sequence joins TRBV10-1 and TRBJ1-6; D might be TRBD1 (5 bases). The V gene's germline CDR1 is WNHNN and CDR2 SYGVQD (reference sequence). CDR3 size: 15 residues. V lost 6 bases, J lost 14 bases, and 23 bases lay in between. As DNA, the CDR3 is TGCGCCAGCAGCCAAGGCCTTACAGGACCCTCGGCCCTCCACTTT. Translation: CASSQGLTGPSALHF.

J is TRBJ2-7 and V is TRBV6-1, with 7 bases matching TRBD1. Germline V CDR1 and CDR2: MNHNS, SASEGT. This CDR3 contains 14 residues. V lost 1 base, J lost 2 bases, and 2 bases stayed unmatched. The CDR3 coding sequence is TGTGCCAGCAGTGAAGTTGGGACAGCCTACGAGCAGTACTTC. Protein: CASSEVGTAYEQYF.

The chain recombines TRBV19 with TRBJ1-6; D perhaps matches TRBD1 (6 bases). Germline assignment: CDR1 LNHDA and CDR2 SQIVND (reference sequence). V lost 0 bases and J 8 bases, leaving 14 bases between the germline ends. The CDR3 spans 16 residues. The CDR3 reads CASSIDDTGRYSPLHF. In DNA form, the CDR3 reads TGTGCCAGTAGTATAGATGATACAGGGCGGTATTCACCCCTCCACTTT.

The CDR3 nucleotides read TGTGCCAGCAGCCTCCTCCCGGACTCGAGGTACGAGCAGTACTTC. Translation: CASSLLPDSRYEQYF. The chain couples TRBV6-5 to TRBJ2-7, with D tentatively TRBD2 (5 bases). V shed 6 bases and J shed 4 bases, with 19 bases lying between them. This CDR3 has 15 amino acids. The germline V gene has CDR1 MNHEY and CDR2 SVGAGI.

The genes are TRBV19 and TRBJ2-1; 7 bases align to TRBD2. V dropped 7 bases and J dropped 0; count of bases not matched to a gene: 3. CDR3 length: 14 residues. Germline V CDR1 and CDR2: LNHDA, SQIVND (reference sequence). The CDR3 sequence is CASNPGGSYNEQFF. The CDR3 DNA reads as TGTGCCAGTAATCCGGGGGGCTCCTACAATGAGCAGTTCTTC.

The chain uses TRBV6-6 and TRBJ2-2; no definite D call. The germline V gene has CDR1 MNHNY and CDR2 SVGAGI (reference sequence). CDR3 length: 14 amino acids. V gave up 7 bases and J gave up 2 bases, with 11 bases separating them. DNA for the CDR3: TGTGCCAGCACCCCGGGCAGAAACACCGGGGAGCTGTTTTTT. This sequence encodes CASTPGRNTGELFF.

The genes are TRBV7-9 and TRBJ1-3; D is unclear. The CDR3 has 16 amino acids. CDR1 SEHNR and CDR2 FQNEAQ come from the germline V gene (reference sequence). Trimming stripped 1 base from V and 0 bases from J, with 10 bases between. CDR3 loop: CASSLGHSSSGNTIYF. The CDR3 DNA follows: TGTGCCAGCAGCTTAGGGCACAGCAGCTCTGGAAACACCATATATTTT.

In this sample, this clone turned up a few times. V is TRBV5-1 and J is TRBJ2-7, with 7 bases that match TRBD1. Looked up from germline, CDR1 is SGHRS and CDR2 is YFSETQ. The CDR3 runs 16 residues. J was trimmed by 4 bases and V by 4 bases; bases with no gene match: 14. The CDR3 DNA is TGCGCCAGCAGCCGAACTGGTGCGACAGGGTTGTACGAGCAGTACTTC. The encoded protein is CASSRTGATGLYEQYF.

The chain has TRBV27 and TRBJ2-7; D is unresolved. Germline V CDR1 and CDR2: MNHEY, SMNVEV (reference sequence). V dropped 6 bases and J dropped 1 base, with 16 bases sitting between them. The CDR3 length is 15 residues. The CDR3 protein is CASSTKRTASYEQYF. Here the CDR3 DNA reads TGTGCCAGCAGCACGAAACGGACGGCTTCCTACGAGCAGTACTTC.

The chain has TRBV9 and TRBJ1-5; D is unclear. V lost 0 bases and J 0 bases, leaving 10 bases between the germline ends. The germline V gene has CDR1 SGDLS and CDR2 YYNGEE. The CDR3 spans 16 residues. CDR3 sequence (DNA): TGTGCCAGCAGCGTAGGTTCACAGTATAGCAATCAGCCCCAGCATTTT. This encodes CASSVGSQYSNQPQHF.

The V and J genes are TRBV12-3 or TRBV12-4 and TRBJ1-6, with 7 bases identical to TRBD1. J lost 10 bases, V lost 5 bases, and 5 bases had no gene match. The CDR3 runs 13 residues. The CDR3 bases are TGTGCCAGCAGTAGAACAGGGGACTCACCCCTCCACTTT. Its translation: CASSRTGDSPLHF.

The gene calls are TRBV6-5 and TRBJ2-4, with 10 bases fitting TRBD1. The V segment lost 4 bases and the J segment 8 bases; nucleotides outside the gene matches: 5. The CDR3 extends over 14 amino acids. Germline V lookup: CDR1 MNHEY, CDR2 SVGAGI. CDR3 sequence (DNA): TGTGCCAGCAGTTTAGGGACAGGGGAAGACATTCAGTACTTC. Amino acids: CASSLGTGEDIQYF.

This clone was recorded only once. The J gene is TRBJ1-5, the V gene TRBV2, with D unresolved. Per the germline V gene, CDR1 is SNHLY and CDR2 is FYNNEI. CDR3 length: 13 residues. With 6 bases removed from V and 5 bases from J, the gap between germline ends came to 11 bases. The CDR3 nucleotides are TGTGCCAGCAGAGCAAACGGGTATCAGCCCCAGCATTTT. It translates to CASRANGYQPQHF.

This chain uses TRBV19 with TRBJ1-2, with D tentatively TRBD1 (5 bases). CDR3 length equals 14 residues. The germline V gene encodes CDR1 LNHDA and CDR2 SQIVND (reference sequence). V dropped 6 bases and J dropped 4 bases, with 15 bases sitting between them. This chain's CDR3 is CASSPMDGTYGYTF. For the CDR3, the DNA is TGTGCCAGTAGCCCTATGGACGGGACCTATGGCTACACCTTC.

The CDR3, as DNA: TGCAGCGTTGAGACTGGGGACCTTGGCACAGATACGCAGTATTTT. It yields the protein CSVETGDLGTDTQYF. The V and J genes are TRBV29-1 and TRBJ2-3; the D call may be TRBD1 or TRBD2 (5 bases each). V was cut by 3 bases and J by 1 base, with 14 bases left in between. This CDR3 region has 15 residues. Germline lookup yields CDR1 SQVTM and CDR2 ANQGSEA.

The J gene is TRBJ1-2, the V gene TRBV20-1, with D maybe TRBD1 (6 bases). The CDR3 consists of 14 residues. V was clipped by 3 bases and J by 6 bases, with 17 bases between them. The germline CDR1 and CDR2 sequences are DFQATT and SNEGSKA (reference sequence). The CDR3 region has the DNA TGCAGTGCTAGTAACGACAGGACTTTTGATGGCTACACCTTC. It is translated as CSASNDRTFDGYTF.